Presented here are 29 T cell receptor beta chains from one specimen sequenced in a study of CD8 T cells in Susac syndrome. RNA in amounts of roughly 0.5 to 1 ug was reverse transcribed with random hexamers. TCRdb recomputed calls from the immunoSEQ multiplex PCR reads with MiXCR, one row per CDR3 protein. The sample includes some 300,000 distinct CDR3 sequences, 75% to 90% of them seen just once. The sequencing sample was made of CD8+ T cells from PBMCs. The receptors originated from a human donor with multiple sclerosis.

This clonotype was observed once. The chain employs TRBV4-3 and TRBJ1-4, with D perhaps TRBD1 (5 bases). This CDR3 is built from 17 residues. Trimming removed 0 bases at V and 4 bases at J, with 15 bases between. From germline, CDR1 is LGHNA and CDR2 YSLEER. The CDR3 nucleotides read TGCGCCAGCAGCCAAGAAACGGGGCTTGGGAATAATGAAAAACTGTTTTTT. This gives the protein CASSQETGLGNNEKLFF.

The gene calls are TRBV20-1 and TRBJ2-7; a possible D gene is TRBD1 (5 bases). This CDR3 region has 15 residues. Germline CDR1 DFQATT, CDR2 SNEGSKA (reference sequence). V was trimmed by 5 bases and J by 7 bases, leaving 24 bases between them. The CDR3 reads CSAGTGDIPMGEQYF. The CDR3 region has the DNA TGCAGTGCTGGAACAGGAGACATCCCCATGGGGGAGCAGTACTTC.

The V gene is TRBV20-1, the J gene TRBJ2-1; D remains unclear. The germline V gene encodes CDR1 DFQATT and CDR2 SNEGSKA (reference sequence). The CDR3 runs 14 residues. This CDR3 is CSARGVPINNEQFF. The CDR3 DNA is TGCAGCGCGCGTGGGGTACCCATAAACAATGAGCAGTTCTTC.

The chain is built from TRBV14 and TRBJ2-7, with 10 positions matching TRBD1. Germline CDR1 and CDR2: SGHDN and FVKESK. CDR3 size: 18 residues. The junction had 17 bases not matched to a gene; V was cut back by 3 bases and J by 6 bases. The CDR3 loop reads CASSHPPPFGTGDIEQYF. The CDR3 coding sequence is TGTGCCAGCAGCCATCCCCCGCCTTTCGGGACAGGGGATATCGAGCAGTACTTC.

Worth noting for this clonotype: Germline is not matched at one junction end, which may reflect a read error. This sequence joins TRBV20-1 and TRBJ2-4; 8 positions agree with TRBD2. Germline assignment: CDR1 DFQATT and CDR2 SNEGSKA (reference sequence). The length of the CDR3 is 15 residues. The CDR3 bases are TGCGGTGCTAGAGACGGGACTAGAGTAAAAAACATTCAGTACTTC. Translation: CGARDGTRVKNIQYF.

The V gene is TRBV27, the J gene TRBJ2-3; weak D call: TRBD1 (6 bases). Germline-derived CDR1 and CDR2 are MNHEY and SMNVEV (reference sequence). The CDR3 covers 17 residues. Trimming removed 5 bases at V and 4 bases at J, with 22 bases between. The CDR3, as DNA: TGTGCCAGCAGTCCGAGGGGGACGGGGTATAGCCCAGATACGCAGTATTTT. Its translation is CASSPRGTGYSPDTQYF.

CDR3 in amino acids: CASSPALENTGELFF. The CDR3 DNA is TGTGCCAGCTCACCCGCCCTGGAGAACACCGGGGAGCTGTTTTTT. The chain uses TRBV18 and TRBJ2-2; no clear D. The CDR3 sequence is 15 residues long. The germline V and J ends were trimmed by 3 bases and 1 base, with 9 bases remaining between them. The germline V gene encodes CDR1 KGHSH and CDR2 LQKENI.

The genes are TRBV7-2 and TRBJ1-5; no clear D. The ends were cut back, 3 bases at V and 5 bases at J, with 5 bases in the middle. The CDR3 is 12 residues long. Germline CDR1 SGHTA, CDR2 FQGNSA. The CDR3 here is CASSFAHQPQHF. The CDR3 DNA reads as TGTGCCAGCAGCTTCGCGCATCAGCCCCAGCATTTT.

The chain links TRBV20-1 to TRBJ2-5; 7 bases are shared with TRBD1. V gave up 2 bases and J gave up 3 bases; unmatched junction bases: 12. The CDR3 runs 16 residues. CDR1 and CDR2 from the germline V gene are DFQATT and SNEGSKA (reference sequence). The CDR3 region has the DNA TGCAGTGCTAGAAATTTCATGGAAGGGGGCAAAGAGACCCAGTACTTC. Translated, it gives CSARNFMEGGKETQYF.

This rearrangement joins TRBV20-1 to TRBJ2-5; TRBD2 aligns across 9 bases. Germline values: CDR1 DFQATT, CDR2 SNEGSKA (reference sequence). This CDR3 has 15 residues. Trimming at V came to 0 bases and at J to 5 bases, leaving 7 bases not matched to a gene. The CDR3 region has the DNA TGCAGTGCTAGAGATCAGGGCGGGAGGGCCGAGACCCAGTACTTC. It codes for CSARDQGGRAETQYF.

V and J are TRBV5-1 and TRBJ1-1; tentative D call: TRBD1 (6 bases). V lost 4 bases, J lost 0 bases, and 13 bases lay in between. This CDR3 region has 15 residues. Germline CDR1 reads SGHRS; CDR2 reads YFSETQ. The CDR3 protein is CASSMEDSLNTEAFF. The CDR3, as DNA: TGCGCCAGCAGCATGGAGGACAGTCTGAACACTGAAGCTTTCTTT.

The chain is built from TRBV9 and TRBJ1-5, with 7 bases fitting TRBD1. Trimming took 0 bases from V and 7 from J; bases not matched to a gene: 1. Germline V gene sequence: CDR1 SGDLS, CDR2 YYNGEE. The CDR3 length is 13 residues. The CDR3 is CASSVGTGQPQHF. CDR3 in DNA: TGTGCCAGCAGCGTAGGGACAGGACAGCCCCAGCATTTT.

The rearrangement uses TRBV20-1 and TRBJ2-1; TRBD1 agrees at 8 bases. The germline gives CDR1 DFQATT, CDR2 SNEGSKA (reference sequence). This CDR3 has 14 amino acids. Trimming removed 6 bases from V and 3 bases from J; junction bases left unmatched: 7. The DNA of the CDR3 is TGCAGTGCAAAGGACAGGGAAAGCTACAATGAGCAGTTCTTC. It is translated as CSAKDRESYNEQFF.

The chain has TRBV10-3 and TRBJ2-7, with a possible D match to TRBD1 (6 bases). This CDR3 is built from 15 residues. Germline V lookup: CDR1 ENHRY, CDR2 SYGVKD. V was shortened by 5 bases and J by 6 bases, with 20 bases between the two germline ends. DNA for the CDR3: TGTGCCATCAGTTTGCTACCAGGGGAGTCCGCCGAGCAGTACTTC. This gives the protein CAISLLPGESAEQYF.

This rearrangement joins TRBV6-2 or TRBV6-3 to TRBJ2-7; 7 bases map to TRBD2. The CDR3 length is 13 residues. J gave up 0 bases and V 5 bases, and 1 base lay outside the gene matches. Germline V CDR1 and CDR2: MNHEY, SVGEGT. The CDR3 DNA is TGTGCCAGCAGTGGGACTAACTCCTACGAGCAGTACTTC. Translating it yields CASSGTNSYEQYF.

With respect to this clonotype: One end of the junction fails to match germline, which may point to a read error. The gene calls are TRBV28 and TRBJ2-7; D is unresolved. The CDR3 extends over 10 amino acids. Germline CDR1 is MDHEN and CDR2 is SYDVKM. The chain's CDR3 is CASSRWEQHF. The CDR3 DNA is TGTGCCAGCAGTCGATGGGAACAGCACTTC.

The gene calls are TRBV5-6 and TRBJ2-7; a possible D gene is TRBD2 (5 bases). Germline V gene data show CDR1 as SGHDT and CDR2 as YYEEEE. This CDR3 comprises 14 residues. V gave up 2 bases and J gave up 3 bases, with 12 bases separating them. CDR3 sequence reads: CASSLVSRDYEQYF. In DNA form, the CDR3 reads TGTGCCAGCAGCTTAGTCAGCCGGGACTACGAGCAGTACTTC.

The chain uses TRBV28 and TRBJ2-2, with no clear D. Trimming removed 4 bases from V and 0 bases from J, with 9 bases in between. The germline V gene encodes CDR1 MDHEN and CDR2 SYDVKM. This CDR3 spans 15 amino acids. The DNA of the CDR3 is TGTGCCAGCAGTTCCCGAGTATCGAACACCGGGGAGCTGTTTTTT. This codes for CASSSRVSNTGELFF.

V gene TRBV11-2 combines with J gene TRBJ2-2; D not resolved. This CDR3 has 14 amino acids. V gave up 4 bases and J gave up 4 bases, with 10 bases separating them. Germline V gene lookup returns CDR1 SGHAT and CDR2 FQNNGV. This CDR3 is CASSWIRSTGELFF. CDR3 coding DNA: TGTGCCAGCAGCTGGATACGGAGCACCGGGGAGCTGTTTTTT.

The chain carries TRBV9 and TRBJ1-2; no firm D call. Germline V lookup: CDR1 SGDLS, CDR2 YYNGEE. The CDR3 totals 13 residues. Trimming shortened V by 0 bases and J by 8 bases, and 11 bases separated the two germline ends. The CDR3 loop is CASSVGEIRGYTF. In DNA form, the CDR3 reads TGTGCCAGCAGCGTAGGTGAAATTCGGGGCTACACCTTC.

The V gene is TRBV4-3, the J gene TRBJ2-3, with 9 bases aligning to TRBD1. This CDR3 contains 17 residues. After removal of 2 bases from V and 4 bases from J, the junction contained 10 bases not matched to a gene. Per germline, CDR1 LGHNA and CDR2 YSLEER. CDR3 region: CASSQFSGTGKPDTQYF. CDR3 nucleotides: TGCGCCAGCAGCCAATTTTCCGGGACAGGGAAGCCAGATACGCAGTATTTT.

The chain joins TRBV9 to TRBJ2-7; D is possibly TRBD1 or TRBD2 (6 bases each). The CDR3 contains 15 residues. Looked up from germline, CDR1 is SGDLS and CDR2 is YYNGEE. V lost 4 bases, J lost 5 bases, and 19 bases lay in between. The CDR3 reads CASSPFSGARHEQYF. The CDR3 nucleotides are TGTGCCAGCAGCCCCTTTTCGGGGGCAAGGCACGAGCAGTACTTC.

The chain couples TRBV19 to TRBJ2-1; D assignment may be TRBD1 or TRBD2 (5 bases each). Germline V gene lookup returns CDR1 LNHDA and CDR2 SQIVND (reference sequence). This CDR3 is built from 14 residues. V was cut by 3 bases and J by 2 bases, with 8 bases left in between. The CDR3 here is CASSIGTTYNEQFF. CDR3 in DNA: TGTGCCAGTAGTATCGGGACCACCTACAATGAGCAGTTCTTC.

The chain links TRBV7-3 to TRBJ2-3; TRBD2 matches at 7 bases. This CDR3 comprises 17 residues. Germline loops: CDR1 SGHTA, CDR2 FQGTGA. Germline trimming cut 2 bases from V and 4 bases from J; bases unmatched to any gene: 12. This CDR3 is CASSLFVMAGEADTQYF. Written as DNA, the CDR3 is TGTGCCAGCAGCTTATTCGTAATGGCGGGAGAAGCAGATACGCAGTATTTT.

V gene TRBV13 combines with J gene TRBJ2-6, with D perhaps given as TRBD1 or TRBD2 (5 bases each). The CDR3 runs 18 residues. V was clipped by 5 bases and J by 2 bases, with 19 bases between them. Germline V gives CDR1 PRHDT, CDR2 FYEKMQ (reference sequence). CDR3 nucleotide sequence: TGTGCCAGCAGCGGAGGACGGGACGGCGCACCTGGGGCCAACGTCCTGACTTTC. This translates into CASSGGRDGAPGANVLTF.

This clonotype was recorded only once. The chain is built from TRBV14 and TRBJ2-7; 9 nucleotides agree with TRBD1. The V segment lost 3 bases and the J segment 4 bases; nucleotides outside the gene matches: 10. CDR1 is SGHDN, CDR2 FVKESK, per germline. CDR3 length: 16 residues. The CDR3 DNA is TGTGCCAGCAGCCACCCGTTCGGGACAGGGAGTTACGAGCAGTACTTC. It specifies CASSHPFGTGSYEQYF.

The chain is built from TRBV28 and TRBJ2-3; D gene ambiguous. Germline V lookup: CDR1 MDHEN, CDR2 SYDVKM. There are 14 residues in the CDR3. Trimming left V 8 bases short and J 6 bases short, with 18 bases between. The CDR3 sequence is CASHKWVDGDTQYF. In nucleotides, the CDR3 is TGTGCCAGCCACAAGTGGGTAGATGGGGATACGCAGTATTTT.

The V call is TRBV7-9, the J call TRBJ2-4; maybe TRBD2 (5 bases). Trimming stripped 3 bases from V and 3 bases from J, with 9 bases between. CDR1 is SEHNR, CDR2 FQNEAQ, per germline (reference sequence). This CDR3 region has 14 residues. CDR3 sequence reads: CASSFPDYKNIQYF. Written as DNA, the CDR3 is TGTGCCAGCAGCTTCCCCGACTACAAAAACATTCAGTACTTC. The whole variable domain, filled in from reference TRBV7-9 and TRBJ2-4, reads DTGVSQNPRHKITKRGQNVTFRCDPISEHNRLYWYRQTLGQGPEFLTYFQNEAQLEKSRLLSDRFSAERPKGSFSTLEIQRTEQGDSAMYLCASSFPDYKNIQYFGAGTRLSVL.

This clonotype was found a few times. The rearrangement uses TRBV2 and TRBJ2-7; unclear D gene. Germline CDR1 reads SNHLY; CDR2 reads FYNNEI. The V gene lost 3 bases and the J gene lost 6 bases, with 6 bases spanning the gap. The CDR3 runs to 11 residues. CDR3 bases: TGTGCCAGCAGTGACGCCCTCGAGCAGTACTTC. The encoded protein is CASSDALEQYF. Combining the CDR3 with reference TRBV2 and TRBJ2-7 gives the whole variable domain EPEVTQTPSHQVTQMGQEVILRCVPISNHLYFYWYRQILGQKVEFLVSFYNNEISEKSEIFDDQFSVERPDGSNFTLKIRSTKLEDSAMYFCASSDALEQYFGPGTRLTVT.